Below, 15 T cell receptor beta chains from the same sample are listed, as sequenced in a study of tumor-infiltrating lymphocytes in primary liver carcinoma. Using a constant-region primer together with ProtoScript II reverse transcriptase, TCR beta cDNA was made from 500 ng of total RNA. Three rounds of nested multiplex PCR with slightly modified ARM-PCR produced TCR beta libraries. TRBV1-TRBV30 forward primers and a C-beta reverse primer were used in the first two PCR rounds, which each ran for approximately 11 cycles. One entry per CDR3 protein, called by TCRdb with MiXCR from the multiplex PCR reads. The sample lists roughly 100,000 distinct CDR3 sequences; roughly 80% were seen once. Both RNA and DNA were isolated together from approximately 22-30 mg of bulk tissue that had not been sorted. The specimen sequenced was liver tumor tissue from sampling region 3. Subset of the sample: tumor region T3, left-lateral pole. The receptors were gathered from a man between 40 and 49 years old with primary liver carcinoma and hepatitis B virus infection.

On this clonotype: A read error may be the cause here, since a much bigger clone is one base away. The gene calls are TRBV5-1 and TRBJ1-2; D remains ambiguous. Germline V CDR1 and CDR2: SGHRS, YFSETQ. The CDR3 has 13 residues. CDR3 sequence reads: CPSSLGLLRGYTF. The CDR3 nucleotides are TGCCCCAGCAGCTTGGGTCTCTTGAGGGGCTACACCTTC.

With regard to this clonotype: The germline gene is not matched at one end of the junction; a read error may be the cause. The gene calls are TRBV11-2 and TRBJ2-5, with D perhaps assigned TRBD1 or TRBD2 (6 bases each). Germline lookup yields CDR1 SGHAT and CDR2 FQNNGV. The CDR3 sequence is 17 residues long. The CDR3 nucleotides read TGTGCCAGCAACTTATACCCGGGGGTAGCGGCACAGGGGACCCAGTACTTC. Translating gives CASNLYPGVAAQGTQYF.

Comment on this clonotype: Here the CDR3 omits its conserved ending phenylalanine or tryptophan, so a read error is the likely source. The genes are TRBV5-1 and TRBJ2-3; a possible D gene is TRBD2 (5 bases). The CDR3 consists of 16 residues. Germline CDR1 SGHRS, CDR2 YFSETQ. Written as DNA, the CDR3 is TGCGCCAGCAGCTTGAACGGCCGTGCTAGCACAGAAACGCAGTATCTT. Translated: CASSLNGRASTETQYL.

In regard to this clonotype: A read error may produce the germline difference seen at one junction end. The chain is built from TRBV7-8 and TRBJ2-7, with D tentatively TRBD2 (6 bases). In germline, CDR1 is SGHVS, CDR2 FQNEAQ. The CDR3 runs 16 residues. CDR3 residues: CASSLGGGTWTYGQYF. DNA for the CDR3: TGTGCTAGCAGCTTAGGTGGGGGGACGTGGACCTACGGGCAGTACTTC.

In regard to this clonotype: Mismatch with germline at one junction end may stem from a read error. The chain recombines TRBV11-1 with TRBJ2-1; D may match TRBD1 or TRBD2 (5 bases each). Looked up from germline, CDR1 is SGHAT and CDR2 is FQDESV (reference sequence). The CDR3 has 13 residues. CDR3 region: CASARLVGGKQFF. DNA of the CDR3: TGTGCCAGCGCGCGACTGGTTGGGGGTAAGCAATTCTTC.

As for this clonotype: At one boundary the junction diverges from the germline segment, which might be a read error. The J gene is TRBJ2-1, the V gene TRBV4-1; the match to TRBD2 covers 7 bases. Germline CDR1 MGHRA, CDR2 YSYEKL. The CDR3 totals 19 residues. The CDR3 DNA follows: TGCACCAGCAGCCAAGACCGAGGAGGGAGGGCTAGGGTTTGCAATGAGCAGTTCTTC. This sequence encodes CTSSQDRGGRARVCNEQFF.

This chain connects TRBV18 to TRBJ1-3; 9 bases agree with TRBD1. The V gene end was trimmed by 3 bases and the J gene end by 4 bases; junction bases not matched to a gene: 10. Germline V CDR1 and CDR2: KGHSH, LQKENI. This CDR3 spans 17 amino acids. CDR3 region: CASSPNPGTGNGNTIYF. CDR3 coding DNA: TGTGCCAGCTCACCCAACCCAGGGACAGGGAACGGAAACACCATATATTTT.

A remark on this clonotype: A junction boundary mismatches the germline segment, possibly from a read error. For the CDR3, the DNA is TGTACCAGCAGCTTAGTCACTAGCGGGAGAAACAACGAGCAGTTCTTC. It is translated as CTSSLVTSGRNNEQFF. The J gene is TRBJ2-1, the V gene TRBV7-9; 11 bases agree with TRBD2. The CDR3 totals 16 residues. The germline gives CDR1 SEHNR, CDR2 FQNEAQ (reference sequence).

Comment on this clonotype: Germline and junction disagree at one end, which may indicate a read error. CDR3 DNA sequence: TGTACCAGCAGCTTAGTAGGTGTAACAGGGAGCAATCAGCCCCAACATTTT. Translating gives CTSSLVGVTGSNQPQHF. J is TRBJ1-5 and V is TRBV11-2; the D gene is possibly TRBD1 (6 bases). The CDR3 has 17 amino acids. Germline V gives CDR1 SGHAT, CDR2 FQNNGV.

This clonotype came up many times. The rearrangement uses TRBV7-9 and TRBJ2-3; D is ambiguous. The length of the CDR3 is 10 residues. The V gene's germline CDR1 is SEHNR and CDR2 FQNEAQ (reference sequence). V lost 6 bases and J lost 6, with 4 bases in between. CDR3 region: CASSGDTQYF. DNA for the CDR3: TGTGCCAGCAGTGGTGATACGCAGTATTTT. Drawing the rest from reference TRBV7-9 and TRBJ2-3, the complete variable domain is DTGVSQNPRHKITKRGQNVTFRCDPISEHNRLYWYRQTLGQGPEFLTYFQNEAQLEKSRLLSDRFSAERPKGSFSTLEIQRTEQGDSAMYLCASSGDTQYFGPGTRLTVL.

With respect to this clonotype: The junction departs from the called germline gene at one end, perhaps through a read error. V gene TRBV4-1 combines with J gene TRBJ1-1; D perhaps matches TRBD1 (5 bases). CDR1 and CDR2 from the germline V gene are MGHRA and YSYEKL. The CDR3 has 14 residues. The CDR3 bases are TGCACCAGCAGGCGGGGGGTGGCTAACACTGAAGCTTTCTTT. Translated: CTSRRGVANTEAFF.

A remark on this clonotype: A much larger clone lies one base from this, so it may be a read error. CDR3 DNA: TGTACCAGCTCACCGAGTCACGACTACGAGCAGTACTTC. It encodes CTSSPSHDYEQYF. The V call is TRBV18, the J call TRBJ2-7; D not certain. CDR1 and CDR2 from the germline V gene are KGHSH and LQKENI. The CDR3 is 13 amino acids.

Of note for this clonotype: The junction differs from germline at one of its ends, possibly a read error. CDR3 loop: CASSLGESYEQYF. In DNA, the CDR3 is TGTGCCAGTAGTTTGGGAGAGTCCTACGAGCAGTACTTC. The rearrangement joins TRBV12-3 or TRBV12-4 to TRBJ2-7, with D perhaps TRBD2 (5 bases). The CDR3 has 13 residues.

With respect to this clonotype: A much larger clonotype is one base distant, so this may be a read error. The chain uses TRBV24-1 and TRBJ2-5, with 11 bases lining up with TRBD2. The germline V gene has CDR1 KGHDR and CDR2 SFDVKD. The trim removed 6 bases at V and 5 bases at J, leaving 13 bases unmatched. The CDR3 has 17 amino acids. This CDR3 is CATSRYDLAGGDETQYF. The CDR3 nucleotides read TGTGCCACCAGTCGGTACGATCTAGCGGGAGGAGACGAGACCCAGTACTTC.

As concerns this clonotype: The junction departs from the called germline gene at one end, perhaps through a read error. The chain couples TRBV2 to TRBJ2-7, with D perhaps TRBD2 (6 bases). Germline V lookup: CDR1 SNHLY, CDR2 FYNNEI. The CDR3 consists of 13 residues. CDR3 DNA sequence: TGTGTCAGCAGTCCAGGGAGGCCCTACGATCAGTACTTC. It yields the protein CVSSPGRPYDQYF.